Included here is one TCR beta chain sequence, with context. The data derive from a study of cytotoxic CD8 clonotypes in ibrutinib-treated CLL. Study information: Response samples were drawn at a median of around 12 months of treatment, range 6 to 36.

CDR1 SEHNR and CDR2 FQNEAQ come from the germline V gene (reference sequence). The CDR3 consists of 14 residues. V was pared by 1 base and J by 5 bases, with 11 bases between. Depth targeted 1 in 200,000 to 1 in 1 million T cells, averaging 10x coverage per clonotype. The assay was immunoSEQ multiplex PCR, and TCRdb's table has in-frame clones only and misses some. The sample shows tens of thousands of clones, roughly 69% of them seen only once. The starting material was PBMCs, obtained after 24 months of ibrutinib treatment. The origin of this receptor is a human donor with chronic lymphocytic leukemia. The rearrangement links TRBV7-9 to TRBJ1-2; a weak D match, TRBD1 (5 bases). CDR3 in DNA: TGTGCCAGCAGCTTAGGGGGGTTCCGGTATGGCTACACCTTC. Its protein product is CASSLGGFRYGYTF. The full variable domain, rest sourced from reference TRBV7-9 and TRBJ1-2, is DTGVSQNPRHKITKRGQNVTFRCDPISEHNRLYWYRQTLGQGPEFLTYFQNEAQLEKSRLLSDRFSAERPKGSFSTLEIQRTEQGDSAMYLCASSLGGFRYGYTFGSGTRLTVV.